Included here is one T cell receptor (beta chain) sequence, with context. Antigen unknown. This could be a read error, since a much larger clone is one nucleotide away. Without the conserved terminal phenylalanine or tryptophan, this CDR3 likely stems from a read error. Time point here: persistent/refractory GD, antithyroid drugs over 5 years with positive TRAb. Following extraction of RNA from PBMCs, that RNA was used to make the TCR library. This sample was included in a study of regulatory T cells in long-lasting Graves disease. Study-level results: Among samples with persistent disease, TRBV28, TRBJ1-2 and TRBJ2-5 were favored.

iRepertoire HTBI primers and Arm-PCR of CDR3 regions built TCR beta libraries. TCRdb processed the multiplex PCR reads anew with MiXCR; each CDR3 protein has one entry. The sample includes approximately 400,000 distinct CDR3 sequences, more than 20% of them seen just once. Germline CDR1 reads MDHEN; CDR2 reads SYDVKM. Trimming cost V 0 bases and J 1 base, with 9 bases left between them. The CDR3 extends over 15 amino acids. This TCR was sampled from a woman between 35 and 50 years old with Graves disease. The sample in question was peripheral blood mononuclear cells (PBMCs), obtained when the disease was refractory, from a patient treated with antithyroid drugs. The chain employs TRBV28 and TRBJ1-1, with D unresolved. DNA of the CDR3: TGTGCCAGCAGTTTATGGGCCTCCCGGAACACTGAAGCTTTCCTT. Residues: CASSLWASRNTEAFL.